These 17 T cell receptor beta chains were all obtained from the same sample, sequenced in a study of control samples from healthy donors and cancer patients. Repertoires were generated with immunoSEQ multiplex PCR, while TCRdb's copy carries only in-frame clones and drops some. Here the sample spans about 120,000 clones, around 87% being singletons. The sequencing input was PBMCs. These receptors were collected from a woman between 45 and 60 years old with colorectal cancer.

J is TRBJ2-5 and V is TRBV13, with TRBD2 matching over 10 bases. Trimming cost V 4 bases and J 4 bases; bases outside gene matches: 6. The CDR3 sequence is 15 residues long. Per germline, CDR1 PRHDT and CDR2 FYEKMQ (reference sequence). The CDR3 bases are TGTGCCAGCAGCTCCCTAGCGGGAGCCCGAGAGACCCAGTACTTC. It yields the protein CASSSLAGARETQYF. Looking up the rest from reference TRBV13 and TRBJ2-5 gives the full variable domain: AAGVIQSPRHLIKEKRETATLKCYPIPRHDTVYWYQQGPGQDPQFLISFYEKMQSDKGSIPDRFSAQQFSDYHSELNMSSLELGDSALYFCASSSLAGARETQYFGPGTRLLVL.

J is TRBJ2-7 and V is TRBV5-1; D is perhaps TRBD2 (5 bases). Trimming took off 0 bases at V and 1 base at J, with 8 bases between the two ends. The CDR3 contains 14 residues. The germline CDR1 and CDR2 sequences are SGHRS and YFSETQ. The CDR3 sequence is CASSLGAASYEQYF. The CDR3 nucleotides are TGCGCCAGCAGCTTGGGAGCGGCGTCCTACGAGCAGTACTTC. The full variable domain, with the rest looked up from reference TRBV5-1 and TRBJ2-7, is KAGVTQTPRYLIKTRGQQVTLSCSPISGHRSVSWYQQTPGQGLQFLFEYFSETQRNKGNFPGRFSGRQFSNSRSEMNVSTLELGDSALYLCASSLGAASYEQYFGPGTRLTVT.

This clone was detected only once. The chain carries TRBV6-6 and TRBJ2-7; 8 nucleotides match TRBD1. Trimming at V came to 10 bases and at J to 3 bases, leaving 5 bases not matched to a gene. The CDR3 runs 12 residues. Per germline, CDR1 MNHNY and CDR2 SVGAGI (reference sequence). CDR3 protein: CATTGVNYEQYF. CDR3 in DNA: TGTGCCACGACAGGGGTGAACTACGAGCAGTACTTC.

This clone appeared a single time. The CDR3 is CASSIVQTGYQPQHF. The CDR3 region has the DNA TGTGCCAGTAGTATAGTCCAGACAGGGTATCAGCCCCAGCATTTT. This chain connects TRBV19 to TRBJ1-5; 7 nucleotides line up with TRBD1. Germline CDR1 reads LNHDA; CDR2 reads SQIVND (reference sequence). The CDR3 extends over 15 amino acids. Trimming at V came to 1 base and at J to 5 bases, leaving 5 bases not matched to a gene.

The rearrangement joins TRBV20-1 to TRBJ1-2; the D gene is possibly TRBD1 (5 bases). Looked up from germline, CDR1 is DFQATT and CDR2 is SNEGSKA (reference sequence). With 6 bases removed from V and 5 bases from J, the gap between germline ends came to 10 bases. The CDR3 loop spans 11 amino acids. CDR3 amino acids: CSARDLYGYTF. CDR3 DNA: TGCAGTGCGAGGGACCTTTATGGCTACACCTTC.

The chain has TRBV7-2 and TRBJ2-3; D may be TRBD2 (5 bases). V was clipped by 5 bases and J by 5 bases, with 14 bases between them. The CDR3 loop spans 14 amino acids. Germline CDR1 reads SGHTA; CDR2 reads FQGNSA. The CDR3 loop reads CASSRDPQQDTQYF. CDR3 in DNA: TGTGCCAGCAGCCGGGATCCCCAGCAAGATACGCAGTATTTT.

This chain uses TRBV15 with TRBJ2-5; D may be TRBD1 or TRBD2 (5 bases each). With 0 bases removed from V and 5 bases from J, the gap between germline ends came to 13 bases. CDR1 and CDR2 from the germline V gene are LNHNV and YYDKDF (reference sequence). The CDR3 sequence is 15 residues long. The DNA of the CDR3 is TGTGCCACCAGCAGAGATGAGGGGTTGTGGGAGACCCAGTACTTC. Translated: CATSRDEGLWETQYF.

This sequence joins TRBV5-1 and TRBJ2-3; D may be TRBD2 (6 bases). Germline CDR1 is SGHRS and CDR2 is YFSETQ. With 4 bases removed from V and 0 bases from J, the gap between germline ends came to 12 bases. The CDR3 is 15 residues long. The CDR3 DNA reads TGCGCCAGCAGCCGTCCCGCGGGGAGCACAGATACGCAGTATTTT. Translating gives CASSRPAGSTDTQYF.

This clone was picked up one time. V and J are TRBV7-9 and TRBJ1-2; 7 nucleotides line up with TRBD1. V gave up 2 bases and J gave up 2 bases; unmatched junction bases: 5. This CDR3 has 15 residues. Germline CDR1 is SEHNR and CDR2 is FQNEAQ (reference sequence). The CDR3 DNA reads TGTGCCAGCAGCTTACAAGGGGGCAAAAACTATGGCTACACCTTC. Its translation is CASSLQGGKNYGYTF. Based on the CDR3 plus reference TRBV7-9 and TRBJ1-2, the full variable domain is DTGVSQNPRHKITKRGQNVTFRCDPISEHNRLYWYRQTLGQGPEFLTYFQNEAQLEKSRLLSDRFSAERPKGSFSTLEIQRTEQGDSAMYLCASSLQGGKNYGYTFGSGTRLTVV.

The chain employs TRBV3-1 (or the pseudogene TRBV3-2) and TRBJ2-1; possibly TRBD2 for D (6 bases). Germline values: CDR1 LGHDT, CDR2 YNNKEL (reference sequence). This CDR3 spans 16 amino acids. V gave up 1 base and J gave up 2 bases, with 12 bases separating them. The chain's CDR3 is CASSQGLLAPYNEQFF. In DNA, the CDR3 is TGTGCCAGCAGCCAAGGGCTACTAGCCCCCTACAATGAGCAGTTCTTC.

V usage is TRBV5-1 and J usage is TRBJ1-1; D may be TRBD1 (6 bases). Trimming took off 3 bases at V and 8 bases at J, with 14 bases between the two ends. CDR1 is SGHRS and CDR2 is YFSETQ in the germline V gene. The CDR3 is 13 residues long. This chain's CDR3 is CASSYWGQGEAFF. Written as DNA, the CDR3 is TGCGCCAGCAGCTATTGGGGGCAGGGAGAAGCTTTCTTT.

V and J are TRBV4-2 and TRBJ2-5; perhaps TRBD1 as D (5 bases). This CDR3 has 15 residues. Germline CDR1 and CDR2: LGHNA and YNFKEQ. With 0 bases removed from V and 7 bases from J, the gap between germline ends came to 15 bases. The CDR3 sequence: CASSQDNRPSATQYF. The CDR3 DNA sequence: TGTGCCAGCAGCCAAGATAACAGGCCCTCGGCGACCCAGTACTTC.

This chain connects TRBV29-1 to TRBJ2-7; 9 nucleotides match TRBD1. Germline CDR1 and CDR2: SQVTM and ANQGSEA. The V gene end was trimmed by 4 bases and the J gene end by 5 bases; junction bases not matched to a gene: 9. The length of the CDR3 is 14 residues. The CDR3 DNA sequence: TGCAGCGTTGGGACCGGGACAGGGAGAAACGAGCAGTACTTC. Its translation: CSVGTGTGRNEQYF.

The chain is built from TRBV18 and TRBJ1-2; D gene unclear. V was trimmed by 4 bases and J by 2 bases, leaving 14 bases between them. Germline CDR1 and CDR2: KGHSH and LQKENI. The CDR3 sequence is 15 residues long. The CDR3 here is CASSHGPPENYGYTF. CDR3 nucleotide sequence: TGTGCCAGCTCACACGGACCTCCGGAGAACTATGGCTACACCTTC.

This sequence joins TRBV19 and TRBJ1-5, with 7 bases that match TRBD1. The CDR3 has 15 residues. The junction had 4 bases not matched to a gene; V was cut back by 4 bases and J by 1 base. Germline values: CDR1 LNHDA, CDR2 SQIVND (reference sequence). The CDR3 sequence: CASSRGQSSNQPQHF. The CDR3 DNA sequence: TGTGCCAGTAGTAGGGGACAGTCCAGCAATCAGCCCCAGCATTTT.

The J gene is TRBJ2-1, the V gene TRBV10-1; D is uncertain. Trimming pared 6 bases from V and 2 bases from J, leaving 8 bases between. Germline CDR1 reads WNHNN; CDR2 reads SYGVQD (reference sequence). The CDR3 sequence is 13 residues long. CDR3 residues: CASSTETYNEQFF. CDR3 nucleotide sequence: TGCGCCAGCAGCACTGAGACCTACAATGAGCAGTTCTTC.

CDR3 coding DNA: TGTGCCAGCTCACCGTCGACAGGTTACCTCTCTGGAAACACCATATATTTT. Amino acids: CASSPSTGYLSGNTIYF. This chain joins TRBV18 and TRBJ1-3; possible D gene TRBD1, 6 bases. Germline V CDR1 and CDR2: KGHSH, LQKENI. Trimming stripped 3 bases from V and 0 bases from J, with 15 bases between. The CDR3 consists of 17 residues.